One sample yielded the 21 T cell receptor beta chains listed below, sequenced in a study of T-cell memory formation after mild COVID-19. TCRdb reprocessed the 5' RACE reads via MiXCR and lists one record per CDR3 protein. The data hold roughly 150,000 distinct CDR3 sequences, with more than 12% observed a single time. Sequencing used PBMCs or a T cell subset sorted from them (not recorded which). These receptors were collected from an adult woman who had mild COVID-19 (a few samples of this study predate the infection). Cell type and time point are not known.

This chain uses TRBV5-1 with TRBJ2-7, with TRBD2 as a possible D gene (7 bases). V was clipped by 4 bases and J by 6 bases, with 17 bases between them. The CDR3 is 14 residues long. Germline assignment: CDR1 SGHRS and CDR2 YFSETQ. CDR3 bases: TGCGCCAGCAGCGGTGGACGGGGGGCATCCGAGCAGTACTTC. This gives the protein CASSGGRGASEQYF.

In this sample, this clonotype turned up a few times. CDR3 amino acids: CATSGPGTSSYEQYF. As DNA, the CDR3 is TGTGCCACCAGCGGCCCCGGGACTAGCTCCTACGAGCAGTACTTC. The gene calls are TRBV15 and TRBJ2-7; 8 nucleotides line up with TRBD2. Trimming removed 5 bases from V and 0 bases from J; junction bases left unmatched: 6. Per germline, CDR1 LNHNV and CDR2 YYDKDF (reference sequence). The CDR3 covers 15 residues.

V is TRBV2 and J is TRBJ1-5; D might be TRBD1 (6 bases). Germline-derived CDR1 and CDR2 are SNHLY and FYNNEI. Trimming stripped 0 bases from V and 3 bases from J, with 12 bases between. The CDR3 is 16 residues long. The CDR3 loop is CASSEAAGVYNQPQHF. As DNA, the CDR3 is TGTGCCAGCAGTGAAGCGGCAGGGGTCTACAATCAGCCCCAGCATTTT.

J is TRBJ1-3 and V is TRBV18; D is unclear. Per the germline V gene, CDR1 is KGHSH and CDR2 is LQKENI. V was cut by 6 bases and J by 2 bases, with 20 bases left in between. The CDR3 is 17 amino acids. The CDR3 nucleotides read TGTGCCAGCTCGGATCCCCGAGGACGGACTACTGGAAACACCATATATTTT. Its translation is CASSDPRGRTTGNTIYF.

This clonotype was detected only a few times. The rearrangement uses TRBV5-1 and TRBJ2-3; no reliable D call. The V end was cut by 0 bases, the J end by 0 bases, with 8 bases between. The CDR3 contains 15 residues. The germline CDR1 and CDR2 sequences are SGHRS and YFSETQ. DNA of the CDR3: TGCGCCAGCAGCTTGGAGGGAACCAGCACAGATACGCAGTATTTT. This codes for CASSLEGTSTDTQYF.

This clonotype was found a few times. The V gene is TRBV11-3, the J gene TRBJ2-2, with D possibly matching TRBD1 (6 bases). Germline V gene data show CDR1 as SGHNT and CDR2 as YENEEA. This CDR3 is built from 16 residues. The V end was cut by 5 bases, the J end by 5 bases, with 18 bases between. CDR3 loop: CASSLWTDSKTGELFF. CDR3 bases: TGTGCCAGCAGCCTTTGGACAGATTCTAAAACCGGGGAGCTGTTTTTT.

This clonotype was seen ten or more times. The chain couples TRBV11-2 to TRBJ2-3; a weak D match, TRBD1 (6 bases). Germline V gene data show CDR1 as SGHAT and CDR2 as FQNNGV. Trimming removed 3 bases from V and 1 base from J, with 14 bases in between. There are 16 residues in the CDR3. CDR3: CASSFSGDRGTDTQYF. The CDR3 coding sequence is TGTGCCAGCAGCTTTTCAGGGGATCGGGGCACAGATACGCAGTATTTT.

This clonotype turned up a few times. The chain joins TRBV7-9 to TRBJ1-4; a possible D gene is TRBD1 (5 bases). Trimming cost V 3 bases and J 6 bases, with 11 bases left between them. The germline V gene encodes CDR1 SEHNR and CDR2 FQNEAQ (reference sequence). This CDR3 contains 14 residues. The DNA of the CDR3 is TGTGCCAGCAGCTTGCTAAGGGGCGATGAAAAACTGTTTTTT. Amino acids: CASSLLRGDEKLFF.

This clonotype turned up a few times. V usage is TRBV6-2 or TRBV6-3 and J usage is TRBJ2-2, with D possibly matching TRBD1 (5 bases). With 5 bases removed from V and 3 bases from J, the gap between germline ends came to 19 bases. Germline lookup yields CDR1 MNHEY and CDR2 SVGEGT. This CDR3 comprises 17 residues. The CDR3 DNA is TGTGCCAGCAGTACACCGACAGCCACAACGGACACCGGGGAGCTGTTTTTT. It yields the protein CASSTPTATTDTGELFF.

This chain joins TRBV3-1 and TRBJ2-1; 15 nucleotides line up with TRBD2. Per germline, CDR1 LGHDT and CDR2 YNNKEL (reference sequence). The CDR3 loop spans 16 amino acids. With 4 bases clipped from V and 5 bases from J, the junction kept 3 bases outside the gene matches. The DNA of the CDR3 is TGTGCCAGCAGCCTCGGACTAGCGGGGGGGGACAATGAGCAGTTCTTC. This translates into CASSLGLAGGDNEQFF.

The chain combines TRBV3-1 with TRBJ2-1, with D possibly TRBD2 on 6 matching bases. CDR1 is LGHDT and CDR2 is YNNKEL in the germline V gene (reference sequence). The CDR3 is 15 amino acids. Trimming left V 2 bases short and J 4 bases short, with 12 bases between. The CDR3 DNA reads TGTGCCAGCAGCCAAAGACTAGAGGCTTACAATGAGCAGTTCTTC. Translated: CASSQRLEAYNEQFF.

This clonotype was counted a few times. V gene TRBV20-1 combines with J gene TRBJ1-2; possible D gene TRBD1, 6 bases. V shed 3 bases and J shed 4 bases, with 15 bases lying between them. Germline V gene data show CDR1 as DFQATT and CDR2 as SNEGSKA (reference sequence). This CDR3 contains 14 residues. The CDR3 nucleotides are TGCAGTGCTAGTAGCCCCGGCAGGGGCTATGGCTACACCTTC. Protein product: CSASSPGRGYGYTF.

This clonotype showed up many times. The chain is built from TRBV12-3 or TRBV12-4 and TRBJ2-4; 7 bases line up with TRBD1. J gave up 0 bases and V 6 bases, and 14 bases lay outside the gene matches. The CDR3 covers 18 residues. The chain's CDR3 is CASSTGTVRMLAKNIQYF. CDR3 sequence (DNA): TGTGCCAGCAGCACCGGGACAGTTAGGATGTTAGCCAAAAACATTCAGTACTTC.

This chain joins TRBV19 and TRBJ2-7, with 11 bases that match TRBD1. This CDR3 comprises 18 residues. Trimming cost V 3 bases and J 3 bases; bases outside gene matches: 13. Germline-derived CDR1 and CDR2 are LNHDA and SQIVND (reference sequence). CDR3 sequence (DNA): TGTGCCAGTAGTATGAGACCCGGGACAGGGGGTCCTTTCTACGAGCAGTACTTC. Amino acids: CASSMRPGTGGPFYEQYF. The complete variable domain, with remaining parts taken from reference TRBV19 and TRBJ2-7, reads DGGITQSPKYLFRKEGQNVTLSCEQNLNHDAMYWYRQDPGQGLRLIYYSQIVNDFQKGDIAEGYSVSREKKESFPLTVTSAQKNPTAFYLCASSMRPGTGGPFYEQYFGPGTRLTVT.

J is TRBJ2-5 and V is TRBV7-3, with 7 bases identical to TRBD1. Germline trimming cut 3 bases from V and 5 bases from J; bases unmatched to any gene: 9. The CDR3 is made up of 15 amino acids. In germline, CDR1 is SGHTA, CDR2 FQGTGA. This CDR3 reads CASSFEKGARETQYF. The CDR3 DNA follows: TGTGCCAGCAGCTTCGAGAAGGGGGCTCGGGAGACCCAGTACTTC.

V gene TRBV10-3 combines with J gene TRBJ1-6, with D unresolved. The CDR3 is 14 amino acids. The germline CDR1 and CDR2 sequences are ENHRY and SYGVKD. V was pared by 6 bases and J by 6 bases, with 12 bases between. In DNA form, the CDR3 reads TGTGCCATCAGGTATCCAGGCATTAATTCACCCCTCCACTTT. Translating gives CAIRYPGINSPLHF.

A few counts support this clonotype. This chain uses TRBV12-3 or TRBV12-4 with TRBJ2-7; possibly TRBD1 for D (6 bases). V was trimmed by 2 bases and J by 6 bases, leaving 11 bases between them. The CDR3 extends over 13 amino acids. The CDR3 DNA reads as TGTGCCAGCAGTTTACGGGACACTGGCGAGCAGTACTTC. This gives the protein CASSLRDTGEQYF.

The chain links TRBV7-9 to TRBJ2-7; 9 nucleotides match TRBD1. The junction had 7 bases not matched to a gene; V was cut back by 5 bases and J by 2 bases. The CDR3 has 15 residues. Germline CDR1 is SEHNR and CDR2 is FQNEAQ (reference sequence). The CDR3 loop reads CASSPGQGGAYEQYF. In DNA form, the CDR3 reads TGTGCCAGCAGCCCGGGACAGGGTGGCGCCTACGAGCAGTACTTC.

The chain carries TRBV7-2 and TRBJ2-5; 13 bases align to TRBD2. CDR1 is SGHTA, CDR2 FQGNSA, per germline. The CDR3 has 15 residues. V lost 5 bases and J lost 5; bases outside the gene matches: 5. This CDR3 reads CASSAGTSGVETQYF. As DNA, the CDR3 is TGTGCCAGCAGCGCTGGGACTAGCGGGGTGGAGACCCAGTACTTC.

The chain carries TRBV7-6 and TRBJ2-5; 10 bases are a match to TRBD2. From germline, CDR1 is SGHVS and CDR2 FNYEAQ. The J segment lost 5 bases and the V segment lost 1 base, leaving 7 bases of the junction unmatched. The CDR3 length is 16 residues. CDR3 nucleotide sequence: TGTGCCAGCAGCTTAGTCCCAGCGGGGGGGTCGGAGACCCAGTACTTC. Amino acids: CASSLVPAGGSETQYF.

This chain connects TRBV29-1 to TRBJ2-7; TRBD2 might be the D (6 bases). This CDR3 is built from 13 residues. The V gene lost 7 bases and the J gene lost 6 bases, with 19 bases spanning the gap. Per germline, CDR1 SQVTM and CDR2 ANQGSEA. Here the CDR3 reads CSASGGILREQYF. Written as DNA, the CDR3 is TGCAGCGCCTCGGGCGGGATTCTACGCGAGCAGTACTTC.